These T cell receptor beta chains were read from a single sample in a study of identical twins. TCRdb re-derived calls from the 5' RACE reads in MiXCR, one entry per CDR3 protein. Found here are approximately 630,000 distinct CDR3 sequences, about 7.6% of them singletons; the top ten hold 1.5% to 2%. The same sample was also used in a study of yellow fever vaccine responses in identical twins.

Sequenced material: PBMCs. The receptors derive from a woman aged 18-29 years in good health. Each CDR3 is given with its conserved first and last residue. Each record gives: J gene, D gene, clone size, CDR3 length, V gene, CDR3 protein, CDR3 DNA. D genes are given only for firm matches. Clone size is shown for a subset of rows, as once, few, many or a class of expanded clone.

>TRBJ2-1|.|.|14|TRBV5-1
CASSLSQSYNEQFF
TGCGCCAGCAGCCTTAGCCAATCCTACAATGAGCAGTTCTTC
>TRBJ2-5|TRBD2|few|14|TRBV6-4
CASSDWTSWETQYF
TGTGCCAGCAGTGACTGGACTAGCTGGGAGACCCAGTACTTC
>TRBJ1-6|TRBD1|.|15|TRBV20-1
CSARGGGQRNSPLHF
TGCAGTGCTAGAGGCGGGGGACAGCGAAATTCACCCCTCCACTTT
>TRBJ1-2|.|.|16|TRBV12-3/TRBV12-4
CASSLAHGQPNYGYTF
TGTGCCAGCAGTTTAGCGCATGGACAGCCAAACTATGGCTACACCTTC
>TRBJ2-5|TRBD2|few|16|TRBV11-2
CASSLTSRGGSETQYF
TGTGCCAGCAGCTTAACTTCCCGGGGGGGCTCGGAGACCCAGTACTTC
>TRBJ2-1|.|many|13|TRBV20-1
CSASTGSYNEQFF
TGCAGTGCTTCGACTGGCTCCTACAATGAGCAGTTCTTC
>TRBJ2-1|TRBD2|once|15|TRBV5-1
CASSLGLVGAAEQFF
TGCGCCAGCAGCCTGGGACTAGTGGGAGCAGCTGAGCAGTTCTTC
>TRBJ1-4|.|.|13|TRBV4-1
CASSPSLGGKLFF
TGCGCCAGCAGCCCCTCTTTGGGGGGAAAACTGTTTTTT
>TRBJ1-1|.|.|12|TRBV12-3/TRBV12-4
CASSFQGSEAFF
TGTGCCAGCAGTTTTCAGGGCTCTGAAGCTTTCTTT
>TRBJ1-5|TRBD1|many|15|TRBV9
CASSVKQGLRQPQHF
TGTGCCAGCAGCGTAAAACAGGGGCTCCGTCAGCCCCAGCATTTT
>TRBJ1-1|TRBD1|many|14|TRBV7-2
CASSLTGGAAEAFF
TGTGCCAGCAGCTTAACAGGGGGCGCAGCTGAAGCTTTCTTT
>TRBJ2-7|.|few|14|TRBV20-1
CSARMAGVVYEQYF
TGCAGTGCTAGAATGGCAGGAGTCGTCTACGAGCAGTACTTC
>TRBJ1-4|.|.|14|TRBV2
CASSDRAANEKLFF
TGTGCCAGCAGTGACAGGGCGGCTAATGAAAAACTGTTTTTT
>TRBJ1-2|.|few|11|TRBV20-1
CSAGRAYGYTF
TGCAGTGCGGGGAGGGCCTATGGCTACACCTTC
>TRBJ2-1|.|few|14|TRBV20-1
CSASSRGINNEQFF
TGCAGTGCTAGCTCTCGCGGGATTAACAATGAGCAGTTCTTC
>TRBJ2-5|.|.|12|TRBV28
CASSFDEETQYF
TGTGCCAGCAGTTTCGATGAGGAGACCCAGTACTTC
>TRBJ1-2|.|few|16|TRBV14
CASSINRAGDNYGYTF
TGTGCCAGCAGCATTAACCGGGCAGGGGATAACTATGGCTACACCTTC
>TRBJ1-1|.|many|13|TRBV6-2/TRBV6-3
CASSYLASLEAFF
TGTGCCAGCAGTTACCTTGCCAGCCTAGAAGCTTTCTTT
>TRBJ2-7|TRBD2|.|16|TRBV6-5
CASSTPGTSGTTQQYF
TGTGCCAGCAGTACTCCCGGGACTAGCGGTACTACGCAGCAGTACTTC
>TRBJ2-5|.|.|15|TRBV9
CASSGSGRIQETQYF
TGTGCCAGCAGTGGAAGCGGGCGAATCCAAGAGACCCAGTACTTC
>TRBJ2-1|.|.|17|TRBV6-5
CASSSTHGESSYNEQFF
TGTGCCAGCAGTTCGACCCACGGAGAGAGCTCCTACAATGAGCAGTTCTTC
>TRBJ2-1|.|.|13|TRBV15
CATLQSSYNEQFF
TGTGCCACCCTACAGAGCTCCTACAATGAGCAGTTCTTC
>TRBJ2-2|.|many|18|TRBV25-1
CASSEYVTKGGHTGELFF
TGTGCCAGCAGTGAATATGTTACCAAGGGGGGGCACACCGGGGAGCTGTTTTTT
>TRBJ2-1|.|.|13|TRBV2
CATPRGLGNEQFF
TGTGCCACCCCCCGGGGGCTTGGGAATGAGCAGTTCTTC
>TRBJ2-3|.|few|14|TRBV5-1
CASSTSWGTDTQYF
TGCGCCAGCAGCACGTCTTGGGGCACAGATACGCAGTATTTT
>TRBJ2-3|.|few|23|TRBV28
CASSLSHPLAPHRPADRTDTQYF
TGTGCCAGCAGTTTATCCCATCCCCTAGCACCCCACAGGCCAGCGGATCGCACAGATACGCAGTATTTT
>TRBJ2-7|.|few|14|TRBV20-1
CSARPTGSAYEQYF
TGCAGTGCTAGACCGACAGGTTCGGCCTACGAGCAGTACTTC
>TRBJ2-1|.|many|14|TRBV7-2
CASSLALQANEQFF
TGTGCCAGCAGCTTAGCGTTGCAGGCTAATGAGCAGTTCTTC
>TRBJ2-4|TRBD2|many|16|TRBV24-1
CATSDSTSGRRNIQYF
TGTGCCACCAGTGACTCGACTAGCGGGAGGCGGAACATTCAGTACTTC
>TRBJ1-1|.|.|11|TRBV28
CASSLSRVAFF
TGTGCCAGCAGTTTGTCCAGGGTGGCTTTCTTT
>TRBJ1-5|TRBD1|few|14|TRBV5-1
CASSLTGEDQPQHF
TGCGCCAGCAGCTTGACAGGGGAGGATCAGCCCCAGCATTTT
>TRBJ1-1|.|many|17|TRBV10-3
CAISVSDGGRMNTEAFF
TGTGCCATCAGTGTATCGGACGGAGGCCGTATGAACACTGAAGCTTTCTTT
>TRBJ2-2|TRBD2|.|18|TRBV12-3/TRBV12-4
CASTGGASGGRTTGELFF
TGTGCCAGCACCGGTGGGGCTAGCGGGGGCCGAACCACCGGGGAGCTGTTTTTT
>TRBJ2-3|TRBD2|few|16|TRBV28
CASSLGWGGARDTQYF
TGTGCCAGCAGTTTAGGTTGGGGAGGGGCGAGAGATACGCAGTATTTT
>TRBJ2-5|TRBD1|.|13|TRBV20-1
CSAPTTGVETQYF
TGCAGTGCTCCTACCACAGGGGTGGAGACCCAGTACTTC
>TRBJ2-1|TRBD2|many|16|TRBV28
CASSFASGSSYNEQFF
TGTGCCAGCAGTTTTGCTAGCGGAAGCTCCTACAATGAGCAGTTCTTC
>TRBJ2-3|.|few|14|TRBV20-1
CSATLEPGTDTQYF
TGCAGTGCTACATTAGAGCCTGGGACAGATACGCAGTATTTT